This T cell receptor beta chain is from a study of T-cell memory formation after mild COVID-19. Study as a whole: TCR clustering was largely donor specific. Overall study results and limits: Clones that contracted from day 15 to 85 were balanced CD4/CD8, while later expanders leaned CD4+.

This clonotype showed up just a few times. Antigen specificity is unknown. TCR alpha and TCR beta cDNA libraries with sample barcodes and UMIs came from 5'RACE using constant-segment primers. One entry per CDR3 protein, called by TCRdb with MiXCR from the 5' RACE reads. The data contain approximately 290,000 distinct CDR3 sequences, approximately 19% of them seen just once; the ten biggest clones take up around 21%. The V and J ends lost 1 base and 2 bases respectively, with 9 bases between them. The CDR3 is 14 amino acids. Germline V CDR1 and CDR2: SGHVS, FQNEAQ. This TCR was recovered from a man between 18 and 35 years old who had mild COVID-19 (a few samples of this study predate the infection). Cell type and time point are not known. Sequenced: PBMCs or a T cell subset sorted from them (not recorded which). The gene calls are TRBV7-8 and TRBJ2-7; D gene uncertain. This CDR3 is CASSLEASTYEQYV. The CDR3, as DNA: TGTGCCAGCAGCTTAGAGGCCAGTACCTACGAGCAGTACGTC.